One and the same sample provided the 26 T cell receptor beta chains below, sequenced in a study of T cell responses to AZD1222 COVID-19 vaccine (TCRdb year 2021). The time point label for this specimen denotes: baseline before first vaccination. Receptor libraries were prepared by the immunoSEQ multiplex PCR assay. TCRdb carries this immuneACCESS record with in-frame sequences only. Its versions omit some clonotypes, under half of them owing to an unresolved V gene in the studies checked, with the rest unexplained. Within this sample are about 63,000 clones, with over 75% of them counted one time only. The ten largest clones represent around a fifth of the sample. The sequencing used peripheral blood, collected on day 0 of AZD1222 vaccination. These receptors all come from an adult in good health.

CDR3 sequence (DNA): TGTGCCAGCAGCGTAGGATCAGGGGCGATGCAGGCTTTCTTT. As protein: CASSVGSGAMQAFF. The chain joins TRBV9 to TRBJ1-1; a weak D match, TRBD1 (6 bases). There are 14 residues in the CDR3. The germline CDR1 and CDR2 sequences are SGDLS and YYNGEE. With 0 bases removed from V and 11 bases from J, the gap between germline ends came to 17 bases.

V is TRBV28 and J is TRBJ1-6; D might be TRBD1 (6 bases). V was cut by 5 bases and J by 6 bases, with 14 bases left in between. CDR1 and CDR2 (germline): MDHEN, SYDVKM. The CDR3 has 15 amino acids. Here the CDR3 reads CASSTHTGPNSPLHF. DNA of the CDR3: TGTGCCAGCAGTACCCACACAGGGCCTAATTCACCCCTCCACTTT.

The rearrangement links TRBV6-2 or TRBV6-3 to TRBJ1-2, with 9 nucleotides matching TRBD1. V was clipped by 3 bases and J by 0 bases; unmatched bases: 5. CDR3 length equals 16 residues. Germline-derived CDR1 and CDR2 are MNHEY and SVGEGT. Written as DNA, the CDR3 is TGTGCCAGCAGTTATCCCGGACAGGGGACTAACTATGGCTACACCTTC. Translating it yields CASSYPGQGTNYGYTF.

The chain couples TRBV12-3 or TRBV12-4 to TRBJ1-4; D call uncertain. V shed 3 bases and J shed 7 bases, with 9 bases lying between them. The CDR3 loop spans 13 amino acids. The CDR3 region has the DNA TGTGCCAGCAGTTTGGAGGCCCCTGAAAAACTGTTTTTT. Translated: CASSLEAPEKLFF.

V gene TRBV7-2 combines with J gene TRBJ2-1; D is unclear. Germline V CDR1 and CDR2: SGHTA, FQGNSA. There are 15 residues in the CDR3. V lost 1 base, J lost 6 bases, and 13 bases lay in between. CDR3 sequence: CASSLEWPSLNEQFF. The CDR3 coding sequence is TGTGCCAGCAGCTTAGAATGGCCGTCCCTCAATGAGCAGTTCTTC.

The chain recombines TRBV6-5 with TRBJ1-5; 9 nucleotides match TRBD1. The CDR3 contains 15 residues. Trimming removed 4 bases from V and 0 bases from J; junction bases left unmatched: 1. CDR1 and CDR2 from the germline V gene are MNHEY and SVGAGI. CDR3 residues: CASSSDRGSNQPQHF. In DNA, the CDR3 is TGTGCCAGCAGTTCGGACAGGGGTAGCAATCAGCCCCAGCATTTT.

The chain carries TRBV10-3 and TRBJ2-7, with D perhaps TRBD1 or TRBD2 (5 bases each). The CDR3 length is 16 residues. V was pared by 3 bases and J by 0 bases, with 15 bases between. CDR1 is ENHRY and CDR2 is SYGVKD in the germline V gene. CDR3 DNA: TGTGCCATCAGTGATCCGGGACGGATTATCTCCTACGAGCAGTACTTC. Encoded protein: CAISDPGRIISYEQYF.

This CDR3 is CASSIWGQKAFF. CDR3 nucleotides: TGTGCCAGTAGTATATGGGGGCAAAAAGCTTTCTTT. The gene calls are TRBV19 and TRBJ1-1; tentatively, D is TRBD1 (6 bases). Per the germline V gene, CDR1 is LNHDA and CDR2 is SQIVND (reference sequence). V was cut by 2 bases and J by 9 bases, with 10 bases left in between. The CDR3 is 12 amino acids. Filled out from reference TRBV19 and TRBJ1-1, the complete variable domain reads DGGITQSPKYLFRKEGQNVTLSCEQNLNHDAMYWYRQDPGQGLRLIYYSQIVNDFQKGDIAEGYSVSREKKESFPLTVTSAQKNPTAFYLCASSIWGQKAFFGQGTRLTVV.

V gene TRBV28 combines with J gene TRBJ2-7, with no clear D. This CDR3 is 11 amino acids long. Trimming shortened V by 7 bases and J by 3 bases, and 7 bases separated the two germline ends. CDR1 and CDR2 from the germline V gene are MDHEN and SYDVKM. The CDR3 reads CASIKGYEQYF. The CDR3 nucleotides read TGTGCCAGCATAAAGGGCTACGAGCAGTACTTC.

The rearrangement joins TRBV9 to TRBJ2-1; D not certain. The length of the CDR3 is 11 residues. Germline-derived CDR1 and CDR2 are SGDLS and YYNGEE. V was clipped by 4 bases and J by 8 bases, with 7 bases between them. The CDR3 region is CASSLFDEQFF. CDR3 nucleotides: TGTGCCAGCAGCCTCTTCGATGAGCAGTTCTTC.

The rearrangement uses TRBV28 and TRBJ2-2; possibly TRBD1 for D (6 bases). V was clipped by 5 bases and J by 2 bases, with 12 bases between them. The germline V gene encodes CDR1 MDHEN and CDR2 SYDVKM. This CDR3 is built from 15 residues. The CDR3 spells CASSPPGVNTGELFF. The CDR3 DNA follows: TGTGCCAGCAGTCCCCCAGGGGTCAACACCGGGGAGCTGTTTTTT.

J is TRBJ1-2 and V is TRBV19; tentative D call: TRBD1 (6 bases). V was cut by 5 bases and J by 7 bases, with 11 bases left in between. The CDR3 consists of 12 residues. Germline CDR1 and CDR2: LNHDA and SQIVND (reference sequence). The CDR3 DNA follows: TGTGCCAGTAGTTCTGGAGGGGGTGGCTACACCTTC. Protein: CASSSGGGGYTF. Using reference TRBV19 and TRBJ1-2 for the parts outside the CDR3, the full variable domain is DGGITQSPKYLFRKEGQNVTLSCEQNLNHDAMYWYRQDPGQGLRLIYYSQIVNDFQKGDIAEGYSVSREKKESFPLTVTSAQKNPTAFYLCASSSGGGGYTFGSGTRLTVV.

This rearrangement joins TRBV9 to TRBJ1-2; 10 bases line up with TRBD1. Germline V gene lookup returns CDR1 SGDLS and CDR2 YYNGEE. CDR3 length: 17 amino acids. J was trimmed by 1 base and V by 0 bases; bases with no gene match: 6. CDR3 in DNA: TGTGCCAGCAGCGTAGGTGGGACAGGGGTAGGTAACTATGGCTACACCTTC. Protein: CASSVGGTGVGNYGYTF.

The chain uses TRBV30 and TRBJ2-6; D possibly corresponds to TRBD1 (5 bases). CDR3 length: 16 residues. Germline V gene sequence: CDR1 GTSNPN, CDR2 SVGIG (reference sequence). V dropped 1 base and J dropped 0 bases, with 10 bases sitting between them. The CDR3 loop is CAWSAGIASGANVLTF. CDR3 coding DNA: TGTGCCTGGAGTGCAGGGATAGCCTCTGGGGCCAACGTCCTGACTTTC.

This clone was detected once. This chain connects TRBV20-1 to TRBJ2-7, with 9 bases lining up with TRBD2. From germline, CDR1 is DFQATT and CDR2 SNEGSKA (reference sequence). J gave up 6 bases and V 3 bases, and 9 bases lay outside the gene matches. The CDR3 spans 14 residues. Here the CDR3 reads CSASRGAGGLEQYF. The CDR3, as DNA: TGCAGTGCTAGTCGCGGAGCGGGGGGTCTCGAGCAGTACTTC.

The CDR3: CASSQVRGNTIYF. DNA for the CDR3: TGCGCCAGCAGCCAAGTTAGGGGAAACACCATATATTTT. V and J are TRBV4-1 and TRBJ1-3; no reliable D call. The CDR3 runs to 13 residues. Deletions cut 1 base from V and 4 bases from J, with 5 bases between. Germline CDR1 MGHRA, CDR2 YSYEKL.

The rearrangement joins TRBV11-1 to TRBJ1-2; no reliable D call. V dropped 3 bases and J dropped 7 bases, with 12 bases sitting between them. The germline V gene encodes CDR1 SGHAT and CDR2 FQDESV (reference sequence). The CDR3 sequence is 13 residues long. The CDR3 coding sequence is TGTGCCAGCAGCTTGAAGGTCCTCGGTGGCTACACCTTC. It specifies CASSLKVLGGYTF. The complete variable domain, with remaining parts taken from reference TRBV11-1 and TRBJ1-2, reads EAEVAQSPRYKITEKSQAVAFWCDPISGHATLYWYRQILGQGPELLVQFQDESVVDDSQLPKDRFSAERLKGVDSTLKIQPAELGDSAMYLCASSLKVLGGYTFGSGTRLTVV.

This clone was seen once. This chain joins TRBV3-1 (or the pseudogene TRBV3-2) and TRBJ1-2; D is undetermined. V lost 0 bases, J lost 8 bases, and 10 bases lay in between. This CDR3 has 13 amino acids. Looked up from germline, CDR1 is LGHDT and CDR2 is YNNKEL (reference sequence). CDR3 protein: CASSQDPISGYTF. Written as DNA, the CDR3 is TGTGCCAGCAGCCAAGATCCTATATCCGGCTACACCTTC.

The V call is TRBV19, the J call TRBJ2-2; 9 bases align to TRBD1. Looked up from germline, CDR1 is LNHDA and CDR2 is SQIVND (reference sequence). This CDR3 has 14 amino acids. The V gene end was trimmed by 7 bases and the J gene end by 4 bases; junction bases not matched to a gene: 4. Here the CDR3 DNA reads TGTGCCAGTACCGAGACAGGGGGCACCGGGGAGCTGTTTTTT. Amino acid sequence: CASTETGGTGELFF.

This chain links TRBV25-1 with TRBJ2-2; D may be TRBD2 (6 bases). This CDR3 has 14 amino acids. With 6 bases removed from V and 5 bases from J, the gap between germline ends came to 13 bases. Germline-derived CDR1 and CDR2 are MGHDK and SYGVNS. In DNA form, the CDR3 reads TGTGCCAGCAGCAACCACGGGGGAACCGGGGAGCTGTTTTTT. It encodes CASSNHGGTGELFF.

V and J are TRBV19 and TRBJ1-4; 8 nucleotides line up with TRBD1. The V segment lost 4 bases and the J segment 6 bases; nucleotides outside the gene matches: 7. This CDR3 has 15 residues. CDR1 is LNHDA and CDR2 is SQIVND in the germline V gene (reference sequence). The CDR3 spells CASSTRTGWDEKLFF. CDR3 DNA sequence: TGTGCCAGTAGTACCCGGACAGGGTGGGATGAAAAACTGTTTTTT.

The chain links TRBV28 to TRBJ2-1, with 10 bases identical to TRBD2. Germline CDR1 and CDR2: MDHEN and SYDVKM. This CDR3 is built from 16 residues. V dropped 1 base and J dropped 9; count of bases not matched to a gene: 9. The CDR3 DNA sequence: TGTGCCAGCAGTTTATCTTTCGGGACTAGCGTTGCTGAGCAGTTCTTC. It encodes CASSLSFGTSVAEQFF.

The rearrangement uses TRBV5-1 and TRBJ2-7; possible D gene TRBD1, 5 bases. The germline gives CDR1 SGHRS, CDR2 YFSETQ. This CDR3 comprises 15 residues. The germline V and J ends were trimmed by 1 base and 5 bases, with 16 bases remaining between them. CDR3 DNA: TGCGCCAGCAGCTTGTCAGGGAACCTTGTCGACGAGCAGTACTTC. This encodes CASSLSGNLVDEQYF.

The V gene is TRBV7-6, the J gene TRBJ2-2; 8 bases line up with TRBD1. Per the germline V gene, CDR1 is SGHVS and CDR2 is FNYEAQ. J gave up 6 bases and V 3 bases, and 15 bases lay outside the gene matches. This CDR3 is 18 amino acids long. CDR3 DNA: TGTGCCAGCAGCTTCGAGACAGGGGAGTCGTGGCGAGCCGGGGAGCTGTTTTTT. Its translation: CASSFETGESWRAGELFF.

The CDR3 nucleotides are TGTGCCAGCAGTTACTCGTTCGGGCAAGAGACCCAGTACTTC. It translates to CASSYSFGQETQYF. The rearrangement joins TRBV6-5 to TRBJ2-5; D is uncertain. CDR3 length equals 14 residues. Germline V CDR1 and CDR2: MNHEY, SVGAGI. Deletions cut 0 bases from V and 2 bases from J, with 7 bases between.

The V call is TRBV11-2, the J call TRBJ2-1, with D hard to call. This CDR3 comprises 11 residues. Germline assignment: CDR1 SGHAT and CDR2 FQNNGV. Trimming removed 5 bases from V and 11 bases from J, with 10 bases in between. The CDR3 DNA reads as TGTGCCAGCAGCCTTGGGATTAAGCAGTTCTTC. Encoded protein: CASSLGIKQFF.